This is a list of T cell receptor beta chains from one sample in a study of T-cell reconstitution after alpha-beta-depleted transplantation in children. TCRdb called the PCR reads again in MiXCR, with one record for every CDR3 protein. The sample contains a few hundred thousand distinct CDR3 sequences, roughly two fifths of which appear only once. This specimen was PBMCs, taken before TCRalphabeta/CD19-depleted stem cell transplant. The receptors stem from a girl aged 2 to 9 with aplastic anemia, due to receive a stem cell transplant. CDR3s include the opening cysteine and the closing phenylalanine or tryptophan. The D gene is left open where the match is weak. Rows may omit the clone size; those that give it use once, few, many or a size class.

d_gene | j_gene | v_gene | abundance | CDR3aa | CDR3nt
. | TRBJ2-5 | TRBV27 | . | CASSWRDSQTQYF | TGTGCCAGCAGTTGGAGGGACAGCCAGACCCAGTACTTC
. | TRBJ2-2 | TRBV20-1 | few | CSARPPGQLNTGELFF | TGCAGTGCTAGACCGCCGGGGCAGCTTAACACCGGGGAGCTGTTTTTT
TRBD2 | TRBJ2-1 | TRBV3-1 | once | CASSQVVGGRERNEQFF | TGTGCCAGCAGCCAAGTAGTCGGCGGGAGGGAGCGAAATGAGCAGTTCTTC
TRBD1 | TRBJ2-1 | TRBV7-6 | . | CASSLAGTGAYNEQFF | TGTGCCAGCAGCTTAGCAGGGACAGGGGCCTACAATGAGCAGTTCTTC
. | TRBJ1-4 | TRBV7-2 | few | CASSRGGKTNEKLFF | TGTGCCAGCAGCCGAGGAGGGAAGACTAATGAAAAACTGTTTTTT
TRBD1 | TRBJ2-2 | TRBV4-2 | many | CASSQAVGRGTTGELFF | TGTGCCAGCAGCCAAGCGGTGGGCAGGGGGACAACCGGGGAGCTGTTTTTT
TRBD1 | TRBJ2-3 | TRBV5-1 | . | CASSLSQGTGTDTQYF | TGCGCCAGCAGCTTGTCCCAGGGGACAGGCACAGATACGCAGTATTTT
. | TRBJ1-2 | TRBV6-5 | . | CASSYNGRDYGYTF | TGTGCCAGCAGTTACAACGGACGGGACTATGGCTACACCTTC
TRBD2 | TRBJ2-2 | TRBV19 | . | CASSGRGNTGELFF | TGTGCCAGTAGTGGGAGGGGGAACACCGGGGAGCTGTTTTTT
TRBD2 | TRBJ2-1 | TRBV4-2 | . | CASRTSGNRGGPPGNEQFF | TGTGCCAGCAGAACCTCCGGGAATCGCGGGGGGCCTCCCGGGAATGAGCAGTTCTTC
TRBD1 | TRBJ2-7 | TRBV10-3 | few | CATQGQGPEEQYF | TGTGCCACTCAGGGACAGGGCCCTGAGGAGCAGTACTTC
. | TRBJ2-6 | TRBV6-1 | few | CASTGTSGVGANVLTF | TGTGCCAGCACCGGGACGTCGGGGGTCGGGGCCAACGTCCTGACTTTC
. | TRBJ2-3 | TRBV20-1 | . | CVGADTQYF | TGCGTGGGGGCAGATACGCAGTATTTT
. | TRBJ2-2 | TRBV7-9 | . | CASSPTLAVNTGELFF | TGTGCCAGCAGCCCGACCTTAGCGGTTAACACCGGGGAGCTGTTTTTT
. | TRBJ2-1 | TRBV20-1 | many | CSARDSFSGAGNEQFF | TGCAGTGCTAGAGACTCGTTCTCCGGGGCCGGGAATGAGCAGTTCTTC
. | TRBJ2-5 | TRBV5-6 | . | CASSFRGTQYF | TGTGCCAGCAGCTTTAGGGGGACCCAGTACTTC
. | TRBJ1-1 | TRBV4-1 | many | CASSQEVGLSGNTEAFF | TGCGCCAGCAGCCAAGAAGTAGGGCTTTCCGGGAACACTGAAGCTTTCTTT
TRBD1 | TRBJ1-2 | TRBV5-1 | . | CASSMTGTGYRSYGYTF | TGCGCCAGCAGCATGACCGGGACAGGGTATCGCAGCTATGGCTACACCTTC
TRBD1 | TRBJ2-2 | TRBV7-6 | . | CASSKYSGTGSGELFF | TGTGCCAGCAGCAAATACTCCGGGACAGGGTCCGGGGAGCTGTTTTTT
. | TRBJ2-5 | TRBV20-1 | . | CSARVTSGETQYF | TGCAGTGCTAGGGTTACGAGTGGAGAGACCCAGTACTTC
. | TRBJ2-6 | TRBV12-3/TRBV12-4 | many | CASSPVISGANVLTF | TGTGCCAGCAGTCCAGTAATCTCTGGGGCCAACGTCCTGACTTTC
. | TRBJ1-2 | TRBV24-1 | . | CATSSGAVSGGYTF | TGTGCCACCAGCTCCGGGGCCGTAAGCGGCGGCTACACCTTC